This TCR beta chain was retrieved from a study of T cells in Graves' hyperthyroidism and ophthalmopathy. Uncontrolled infection, other autoimmune disease, pregnancy or lactation disqualified patients from enrolment. It was RNA transcripts that yielded the amplified TCR beta CDR3 regions. The primer set for the first-round RT-PCR of the TCR CDR3 was HTBI. TCRdb re-called the multiplex PCR reads through MiXCR, storing one row per CDR3 protein. The sample yields about 360,000 distinct CDR3 sequences, under 15% seen once. Comments on this clonotype: Its antigen is unknown.

Study-wide points: Blood also contained most expanded thyroid clonotypes above 0.001.

V was pared by 5 bases and J by 0 bases, with 8 bases between. Germline CDR1 and CDR2: SEHNR and FQNEAQ (reference sequence). The CDR3 has 13 amino acids. This chain joins TRBV7-9 and TRBJ2-7; D is unresolved. Input material: blood. This receptor was taken from a woman aged 18 to 35 with Graves' hyperthyroidism. The CDR3 DNA reads as TGTGCCAGCAGCCTAGATGACTCCTACGAGCAGTACTTC. Amino acids: CASSLDDSYEQYF.